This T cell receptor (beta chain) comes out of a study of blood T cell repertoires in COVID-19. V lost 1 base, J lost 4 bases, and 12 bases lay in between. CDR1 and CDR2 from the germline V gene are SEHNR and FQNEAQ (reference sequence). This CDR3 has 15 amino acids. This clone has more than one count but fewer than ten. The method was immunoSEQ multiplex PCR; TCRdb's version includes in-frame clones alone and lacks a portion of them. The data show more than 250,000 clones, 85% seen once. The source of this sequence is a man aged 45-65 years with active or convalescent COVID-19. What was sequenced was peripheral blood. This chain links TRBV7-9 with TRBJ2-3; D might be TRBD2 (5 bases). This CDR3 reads CASSLGVAISDTQYF. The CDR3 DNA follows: TGTGCCAGCAGCTTAGGAGTAGCGATTTCAGATACGCAGTATTTT.